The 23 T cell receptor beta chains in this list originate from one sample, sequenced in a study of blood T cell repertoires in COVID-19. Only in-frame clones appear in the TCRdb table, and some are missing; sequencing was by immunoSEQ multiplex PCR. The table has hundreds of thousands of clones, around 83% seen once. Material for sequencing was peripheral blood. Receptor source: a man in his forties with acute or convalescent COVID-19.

The CDR3 region is CASSPTAGNSSPLHF. The CDR3 nucleotides are TGTGCCAGCAGCCCCACCGCAGGGAATAGTTCACCCCTCCACTTT. The chain is built from TRBV4-2 and TRBJ1-6, with a weak D call TRBD1 (5 bases). The CDR3 is 15 residues long. CDR1 LGHNA and CDR2 YNFKEQ come from the germline V gene. V was shortened by 4 bases and J by 9 bases, with 16 bases between the two germline ends.

This CDR3 reads CAWSYRDRYNEQFF. CDR3 DNA sequence: TGTGCCTGGAGTTACCGGGACAGATACAATGAGCAGTTCTTC. This sequence joins TRBV30 and TRBJ2-1; 7 bases fit TRBD1. The CDR3 is 14 residues long. Trimming at V came to 2 bases and at J to 4 bases, leaving 5 bases not matched to a gene. Germline V gene data show CDR1 as GTSNPN and CDR2 as SVGIG (reference sequence). The whole variable domain, remainder taken from reference TRBV30 and TRBJ2-1, is SQTIHQWPATLVQPVGSPLSLECTVEGTSNPNLYWYRQAAGRGLQLLFYSVGIGQISSEVPQNLSASRPQDRQFILSSKKLLLSDSGFYLCAWSYRDRYNEQFFGPGTRLTVL.

The CDR3 nucleotides read TGTGCCAGCGAGGGCACAGATACGCAGTATTTT. It specifies CASEGTDTQYF. This chain uses TRBV2 with TRBJ2-3; D not certain. Germline loops: CDR1 SNHLY, CDR2 FYNNEI. The V gene lost 8 bases and the J gene lost 1 base, with 4 bases spanning the gap. The CDR3 contains 11 residues.

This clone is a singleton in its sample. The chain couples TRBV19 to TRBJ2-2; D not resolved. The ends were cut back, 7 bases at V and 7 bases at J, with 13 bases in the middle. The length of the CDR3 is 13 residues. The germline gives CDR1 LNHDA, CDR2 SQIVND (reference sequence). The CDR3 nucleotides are TGTGCCAGTACCTCGTATACGGGCGGGGAGCTGTTTTTT. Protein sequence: CASTSYTGGELFF.

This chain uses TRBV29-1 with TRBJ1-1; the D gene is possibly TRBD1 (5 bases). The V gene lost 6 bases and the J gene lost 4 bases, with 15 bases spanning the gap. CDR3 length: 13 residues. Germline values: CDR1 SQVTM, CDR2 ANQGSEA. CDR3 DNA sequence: TGCAGCGTGGCCTACGGGGGAGTCACTGAAGCTTTCTTT. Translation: CSVAYGGVTEAFF.

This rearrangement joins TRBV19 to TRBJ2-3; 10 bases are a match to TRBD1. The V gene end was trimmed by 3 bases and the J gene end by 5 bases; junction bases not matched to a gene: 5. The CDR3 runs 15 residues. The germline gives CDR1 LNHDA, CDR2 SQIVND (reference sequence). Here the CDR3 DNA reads TGTGCCAGTAGTATGGACAGGGGGAAGGGAGATACGCAGTATTTT. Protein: CASSMDRGKGDTQYF.

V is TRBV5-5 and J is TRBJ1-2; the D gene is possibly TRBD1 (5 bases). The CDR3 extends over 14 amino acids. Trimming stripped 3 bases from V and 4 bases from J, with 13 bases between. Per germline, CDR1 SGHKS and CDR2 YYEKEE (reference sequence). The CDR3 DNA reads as TGTGCCAGCAGCTCGGGGACTCCGGGCTATGGCTACACCTTC. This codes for CASSSGTPGYGYTF.

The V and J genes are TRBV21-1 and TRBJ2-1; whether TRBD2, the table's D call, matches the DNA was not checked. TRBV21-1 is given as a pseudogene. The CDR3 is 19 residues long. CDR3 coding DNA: TGTGCCAGCAGCAAATTTCCCAGCGGGGGGGCGTTCGAATACAATGAGCAGTTCTTC. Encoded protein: CASSKFPSGGAFEYNEQFF.

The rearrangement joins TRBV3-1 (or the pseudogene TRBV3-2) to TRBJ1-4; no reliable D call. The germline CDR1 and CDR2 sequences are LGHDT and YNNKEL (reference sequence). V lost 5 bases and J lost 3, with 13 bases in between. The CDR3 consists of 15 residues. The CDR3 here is CASSIPGGPNEKLFF. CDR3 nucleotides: TGTGCCAGCAGCATTCCTGGAGGGCCTAATGAAAAACTGTTTTTT.

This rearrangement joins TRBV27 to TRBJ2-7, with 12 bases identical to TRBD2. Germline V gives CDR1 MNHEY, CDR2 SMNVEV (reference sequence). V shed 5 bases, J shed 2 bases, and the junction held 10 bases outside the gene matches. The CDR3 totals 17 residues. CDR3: CASSTRTSGDLPYEQYF. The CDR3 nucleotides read TGTGCCAGCAGTACGAGGACTAGCGGGGATCTTCCCTACGAGCAGTACTTC.

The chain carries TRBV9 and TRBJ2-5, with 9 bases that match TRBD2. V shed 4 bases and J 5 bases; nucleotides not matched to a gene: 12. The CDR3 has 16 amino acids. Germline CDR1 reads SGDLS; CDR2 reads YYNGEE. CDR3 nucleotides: TGTGCCAGCAGCAGGGGCGGGCTAGCGGGGATGGAGACCCAGTACTTC. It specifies CASSRGGLAGMETQYF.

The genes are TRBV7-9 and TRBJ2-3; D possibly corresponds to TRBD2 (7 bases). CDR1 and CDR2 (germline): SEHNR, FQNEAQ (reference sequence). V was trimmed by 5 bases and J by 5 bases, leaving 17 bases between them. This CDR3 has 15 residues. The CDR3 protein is CASSGFGGGRDTQYF. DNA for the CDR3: TGTGCCAGCAGCGGGTTCGGCGGGGGCAGAGATACGCAGTATTTT.

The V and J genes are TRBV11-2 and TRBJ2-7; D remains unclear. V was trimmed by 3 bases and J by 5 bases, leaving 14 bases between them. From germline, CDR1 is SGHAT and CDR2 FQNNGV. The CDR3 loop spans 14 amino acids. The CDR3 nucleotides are TGTGCCAGCAGCTTTAAACGGGTTCTGAACGAGCAGTACTTC. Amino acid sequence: CASSFKRVLNEQYF.

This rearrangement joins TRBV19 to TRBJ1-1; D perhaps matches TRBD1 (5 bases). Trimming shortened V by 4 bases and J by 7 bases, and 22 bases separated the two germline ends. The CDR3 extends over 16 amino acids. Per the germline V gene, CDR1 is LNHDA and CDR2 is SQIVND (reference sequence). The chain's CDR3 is CASSNPGLTLIGEAFF. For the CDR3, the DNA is TGTGCCAGTAGTAACCCGGGACTTACCCTCATTGGTGAAGCTTTCTTT.

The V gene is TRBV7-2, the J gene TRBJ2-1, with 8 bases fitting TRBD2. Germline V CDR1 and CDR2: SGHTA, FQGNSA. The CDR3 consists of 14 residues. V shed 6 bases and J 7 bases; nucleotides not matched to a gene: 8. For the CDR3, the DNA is TGTGCCAGCAGTTCTCGCGGGGGGTTGAATGAGCAGTTCTTC. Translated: CASSSRGGLNEQFF.

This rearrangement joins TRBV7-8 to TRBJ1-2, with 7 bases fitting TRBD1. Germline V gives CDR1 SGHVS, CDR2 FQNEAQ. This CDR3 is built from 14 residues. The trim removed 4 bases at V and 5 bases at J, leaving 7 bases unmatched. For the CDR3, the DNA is TGTGCCAGCAGCTCATGGGACAGTTTGTATGGCTACACCTTC. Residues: CASSSWDSLYGYTF.

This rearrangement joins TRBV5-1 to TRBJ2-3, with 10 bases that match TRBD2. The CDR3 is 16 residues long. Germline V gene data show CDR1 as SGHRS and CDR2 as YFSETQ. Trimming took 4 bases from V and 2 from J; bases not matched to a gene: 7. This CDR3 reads CASSGTGTSATDTQYF. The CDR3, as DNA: TGCGCCAGCAGCGGCACCGGGACTAGCGCCACAGATACGCAGTATTTT.

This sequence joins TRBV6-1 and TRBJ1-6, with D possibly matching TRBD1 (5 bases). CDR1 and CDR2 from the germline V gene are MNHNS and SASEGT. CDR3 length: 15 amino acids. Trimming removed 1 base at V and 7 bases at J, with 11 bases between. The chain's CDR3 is CASSEVLGANSPLHF. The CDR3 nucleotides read TGTGCCAGCAGTGAAGTATTAGGGGCGAATTCACCCCTCCACTTT.

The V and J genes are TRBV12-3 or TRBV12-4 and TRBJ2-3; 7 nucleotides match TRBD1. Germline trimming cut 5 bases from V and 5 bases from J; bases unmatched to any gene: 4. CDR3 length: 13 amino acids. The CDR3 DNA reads TGTGCCAGCAGTGAAACAGGGGTAGATACGCAGTATTTT. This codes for CASSETGVDTQYF.

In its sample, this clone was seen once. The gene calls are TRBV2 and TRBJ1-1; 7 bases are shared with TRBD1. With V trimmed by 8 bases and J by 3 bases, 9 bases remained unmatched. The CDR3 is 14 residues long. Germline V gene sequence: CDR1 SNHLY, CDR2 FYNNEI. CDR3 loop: CASRWGQGDTEAFF. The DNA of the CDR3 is TGTGCCAGCCGGTGGGGGCAGGGGGACACTGAAGCTTTCTTT.

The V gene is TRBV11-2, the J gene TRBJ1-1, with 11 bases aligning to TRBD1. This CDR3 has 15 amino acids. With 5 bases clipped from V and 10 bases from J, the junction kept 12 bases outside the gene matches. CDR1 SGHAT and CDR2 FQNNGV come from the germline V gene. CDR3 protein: CASSTAAGTGGLAFF. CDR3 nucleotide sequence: TGTGCCAGCAGCACGGCCGCCGGGACAGGGGGTCTAGCTTTCTTT.

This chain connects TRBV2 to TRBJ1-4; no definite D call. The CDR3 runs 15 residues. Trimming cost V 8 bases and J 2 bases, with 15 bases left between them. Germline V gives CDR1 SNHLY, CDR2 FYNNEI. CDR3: CASRSTDSTNEKLFF. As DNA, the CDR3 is TGTGCCAGCCGAAGCACAGATTCCACTAATGAAAAACTGTTTTTT.

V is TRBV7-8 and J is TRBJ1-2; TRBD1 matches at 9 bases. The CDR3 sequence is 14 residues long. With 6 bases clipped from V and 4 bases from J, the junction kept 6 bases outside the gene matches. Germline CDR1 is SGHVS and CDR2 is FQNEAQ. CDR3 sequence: CASSRRDRVYGYTF. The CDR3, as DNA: TGTGCCAGCAGTCGCCGGGACAGGGTCTATGGCTACACCTTC.